The T cell receptor (beta chain) described here comes from a study of OX40 agonist ivuxolimab in advanced cancers. Whole-study context: The dose-escalation group included hepatocellular carcinoma, melanoma, renal cell carcinoma and head and neck cancer. Partial responses were achieved by three patients: one hepatocellular carcinoma, two cutaneous melanoma.

This clone has more than one count but fewer than ten. Its antigen remains unidentified. The method was immunoSEQ multiplex PCR; TCRdb's version includes in-frame clones alone and lacks a portion of them. The table has 65,000 to 90,000 clones, about 87% seen once. Whole-study findings and limits: Expanded clones tended on average to be more numerous among CD8+ T cells than CD4+. In the 0.1 to 3.0 mg/kg range, CD4+ and CD8+ blood T cells had expanded clonally by week 6.

The material was CD4+ or CD8+ T cells sorted from blood, obtained in a trial of the OX40 agonist ivuxolimab. The sequence was collected from an adult with an advanced solid tumor such as melanoma, head and neck, liver or kidney cancer.

CDR3 residues: CASSATDFFSYEQYF. The CDR3 DNA is TGTGCCAGCAGTGCGACGGACTTTTTTTCCTACGAGCAGTACTTC. The V call is TRBV6-1, the J call TRBJ2-7; weak D call: TRBD2 (5 bases). Per the germline V gene, CDR1 is MNHNS and CDR2 is SASEGT. The CDR3 has 15 amino acids. Trimming took off 4 bases at V and 1 base at J, with 14 bases between the two ends.